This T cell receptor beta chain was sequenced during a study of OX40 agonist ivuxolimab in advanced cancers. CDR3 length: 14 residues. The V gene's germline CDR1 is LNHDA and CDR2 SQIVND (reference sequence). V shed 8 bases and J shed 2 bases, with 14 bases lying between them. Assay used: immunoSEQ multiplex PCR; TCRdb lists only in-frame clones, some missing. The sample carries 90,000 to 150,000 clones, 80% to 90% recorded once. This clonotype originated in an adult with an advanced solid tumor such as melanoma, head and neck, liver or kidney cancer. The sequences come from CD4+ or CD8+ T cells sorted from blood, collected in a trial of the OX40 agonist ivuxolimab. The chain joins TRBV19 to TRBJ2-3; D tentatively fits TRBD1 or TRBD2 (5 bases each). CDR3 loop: CASQPGPFTDTQYF. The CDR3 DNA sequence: TGTGCCAGTCAACCGGGACCTTTCACAGATACGCAGTATTTT. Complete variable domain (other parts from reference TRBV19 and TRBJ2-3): DGGITQSPKYLFRKEGQNVTLSCEQNLNHDAMYWYRQDPGQGLRLIYYSQIVNDFQKGDIAEGYSVSREKKESFPLTVTSAQKNPTAFYLCASQPGPFTDTQYFGPGTRLTVL.